Sequencing of this T cell receptor beta chain was carried out in a study of blood T cell repertoires in COVID-19. V lost 3 bases to trimming and J lost 5 bases, with 20 bases between them. The CDR3 is 16 amino acids. Measured with immunoSEQ multiplex PCR; TCRdb has only the in-frame clones, and not every one. The sample has 150,000 to 200,000 clones; around 90% are singletons. The chain uses TRBV5-3 and TRBJ1-2, with D possibly matching TRBD1 (5 bases). TRBV5-3 belongs to the ORF category, with a function that is uncertain. The sequenced material came from peripheral blood. The receptor comes from a man between 40 and 49 years old with active or convalescent COVID-19. CDR3 region: CARSSLKGLECYGYTF. The CDR3 bases are TGTGCCAGAAGCTCGCTCAAGGGACTGGAGTGTTATGGCTACACCTTC.